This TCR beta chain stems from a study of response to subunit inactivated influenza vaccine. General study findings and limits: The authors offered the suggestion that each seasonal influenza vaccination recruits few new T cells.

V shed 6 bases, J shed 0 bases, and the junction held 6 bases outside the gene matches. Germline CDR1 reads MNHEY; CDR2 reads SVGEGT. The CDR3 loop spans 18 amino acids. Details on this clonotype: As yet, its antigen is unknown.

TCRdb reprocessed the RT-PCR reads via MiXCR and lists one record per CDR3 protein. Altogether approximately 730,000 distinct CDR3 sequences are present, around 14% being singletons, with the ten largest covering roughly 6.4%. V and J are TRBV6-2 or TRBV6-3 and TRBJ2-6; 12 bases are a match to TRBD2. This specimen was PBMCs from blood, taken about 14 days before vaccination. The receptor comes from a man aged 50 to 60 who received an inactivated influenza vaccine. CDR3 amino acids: CASSSGLAGISGANVLTF. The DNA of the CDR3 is TGTGCCAGCAGCTCCGGACTAGCGGGGATCTCTGGGGCCAACGTCCTGACTTTC.